The next 28 T cell receptor beta chains were all read from a single sample in a study of regulatory T cells in long-lasting Graves disease. The time point was: newly diagnosed GD, antithyroid drugs for less than 3 months. Following extraction of RNA from PBMCs, that RNA was used to make the TCR library. TCR beta libraries were built with iRepertoire HTBI primers and Arm-PCR of CDR3 regions. TCRdb redid the calling of the multiplex PCR reads with MiXCR, one entry per CDR3 protein. The sample contains a few hundred thousand distinct CDR3 sequences, about 11% of which appear only once. A further study also used this sample, focusing on T cells in Graves' hyperthyroidism and ophthalmopathy.

The specimen was peripheral blood mononuclear cells (PBMCs), collected at new diagnosis, from a patient treated with antithyroid drugs. Receptors were obtained from a woman between 18 and 29 years old with Graves disease.

This clonotype was seen at least ten times. The chain has TRBV7-3 and TRBJ2-3; 9 bases agree with TRBD2. CDR1 is SGHTA and CDR2 is FQGTGA in the germline V gene. The length of the CDR3 is 16 residues. V lost 3 bases and J lost 1; bases outside the gene matches: 5. This CDR3 is CASSLGPSGGTDTQYF. The CDR3 bases are TGTGCCAGCAGCTTGGGGCCTAGCGGGGGCACAGATACGCAGTATTTT.

This clonotype was counted a few times. The chain carries TRBV7-2 and TRBJ2-5; the match to TRBD2 covers 7 bases. Germline CDR1 is SGHTA and CDR2 is FQGNSA. After removal of 4 bases from V and 6 bases from J, the junction contained 8 bases not matched to a gene. The CDR3 length is 14 residues. CDR3 residues: CASSSLAALQTQYF. CDR3 in DNA: TGTGCCAGCAGCTCGCTAGCGGCCTTACAGACCCAGTACTTC. The full variable domain, its missing parts supplied by reference TRBV7-2 and TRBJ2-5, is GAGVSQSPSNKVTEKGKDVELRCDPISGHTALYWYRQSLGQGLEFLIYFQGNSAPDKSGLPSDRFSAERTGGSVSTLTIQRTQQEDSAVYLCASSSLAALQTQYFGPGTRLLVL.

This clonotype was counted at least ten times. The chain has TRBV20-1 and TRBJ2-5; tentative D call: TRBD1 (5 bases). The CDR3 length is 15 residues. V lost 6 bases and J lost 5, with 22 bases in between. Germline-derived CDR1 and CDR2 are DFQATT and SNEGSKA (reference sequence). The CDR3 sequence: CSASLRARWRETQYF. Written as DNA, the CDR3 is TGCAGTGCCTCCCTCAGGGCTAGGTGGCGGGAGACCCAGTACTTC.

The rearrangement links TRBV7-9 to TRBJ2-3; 10 nucleotides align to TRBD2. With V trimmed by 0 bases and J by 2 bases, 8 bases remained unmatched. Germline loops: CDR1 SEHNR, CDR2 FQNEAQ (reference sequence). The CDR3 contains 18 residues. CDR3 region: CASSLAGGLADYTDTQYF. The CDR3 nucleotides are TGTGCCAGCAGCTTAGCTGGCGGACTAGCGGACTACACAGATACGCAGTATTTT.

In DNA, the CDR3 is TGTGCCAGCAGGGCAGCCCGGGACAGCCCATACAAAAACATTCAGTACTTC. This sequence encodes CASRAARDSPYKNIQYF. The genes are TRBV25-1 and TRBJ2-4; 7 bases are a match to TRBD1. CDR1 is MGHDK, CDR2 SYGVNS, per germline. The CDR3 contains 17 residues. Trimming cost V 6 bases and J 3 bases; bases outside gene matches: 14.

The V call is TRBV9, the J call TRBJ2-3; 8 bases align to TRBD2. Germline V gene lookup returns CDR1 SGDLS and CDR2 YYNGEE. V lost 3 bases, J lost 5 bases, and 5 bases stayed unmatched. The CDR3 sequence is 14 residues long. CDR3 loop: CASSGLALRDTQYF. The DNA for the CDR3 is TGTGCCAGCAGCGGACTAGCGCTACGAGATACGCAGTATTTT.

This clonotype was found a few times. CDR3 region: CASSLVGQNTEAFF. The CDR3, as DNA: TGTGCCAGCAGCTTGGTCGGGCAGAACACTGAAGCTTTCTTT. V is TRBV5-5 and J is TRBJ1-1; D is unclear. In germline, CDR1 is SGHKS, CDR2 YYEKEE (reference sequence). The CDR3 consists of 14 residues. Trimming shortened V by 0 bases and J by 1 base, and 7 bases separated the two germline ends.

This clonotype turned up a few times. This chain connects TRBV20-1 to TRBJ2-2; 9 bases fit TRBD2. This CDR3 spans 17 amino acids. Germline loops: CDR1 DFQATT, CDR2 SNEGSKA (reference sequence). The junction had 8 bases not matched to a gene; V was cut back by 0 bases and J by 3 bases. CDR3 bases: TGCAGTGCTAGAGATTGGAAGCGGGGGGCGGACACCGGGGAGCTGTTTTTT. Protein sequence: CSARDWKRGADTGELFF.

This clonotype was detected many times. The chain employs TRBV10-2 and TRBJ2-3, with D perhaps assigned TRBD1 or TRBD2 (6 bases each). Germline CDR1 and CDR2: WSHSY and SAAADI. Trimming took off 8 bases at V and 2 bases at J, with 11 bases between the two ends. The length of the CDR3 is 13 residues. This CDR3 is CASGGRVTDTQYF. CDR3 sequence (DNA): TGCGCCAGCGGGGGGCGAGTCACAGATACGCAGTATTTT.

The V call is TRBV5-1, the J call TRBJ2-5; tentatively, D is TRBD2 (6 bases). V was clipped by 4 bases and J by 12 bases, with 19 bases between them. The CDR3 runs to 13 residues. Germline V gene data show CDR1 as SGHRS and CDR2 as YFSETQ. The CDR3 nucleotides read TGCGCCAGCAGCCCACTCGGGACTCGCCAGGAGTACTTC. Its protein is CASSPLGTRQEYF.

This clonotype was counted at least ten times. CDR3 amino acids: CASIRDRGSPQFF. In DNA, the CDR3 is TGTGCCAGCATCCGGGACAGGGGCAGCCCACAGTTCTTC. V gene TRBV2 combines with J gene TRBJ2-1; TRBD1 matches 10 bases. This CDR3 is built from 13 residues. V shed 7 bases and J 13 bases; nucleotides not matched to a gene: 10. CDR1 SNHLY and CDR2 FYNNEI come from the germline V gene. The full variable domain, completed using reference TRBV2 and TRBJ2-1, is EPEVTQTPSHQVTQMGQEVILRCVPISNHLYFYWYRQILGQKVEFLVSFYNNEISEKSEIFDDQFSVERPDGSNFTLKIRSTKLEDSAMYFCASIRDRGSPQFFGPGTRLTVL.

There are a few counts of this clonotype. A much larger clone lies a single base off, so this may be a read error. The chain joins TRBV2 to TRBJ1-1, with D maybe TRBD1 (5 bases). This CDR3 has 12 residues. The germline V gene encodes CDR1 SNHLY and CDR2 FYNNEI. The CDR3 loop is CARMGGGTEALF. The CDR3 DNA is TGTGCCAGAATGGGGGGTGGCACTGAAGCTCTCTTT. Based on the CDR3 plus reference TRBV2 and TRBJ1-1, the full variable domain is EPEVTQTPSHQVTQMGQEVILRCVPISNHLYFYWYRQILGQKVEFLVSFYNNEISEKSEIFDDQFSVERPDGSNFTLKIRSTKLEDSAMYFCARMGGGTEALFGQGTRLTVV.

This clonotype was found many times. This chain links TRBV4-1 with TRBJ1-1; D is unresolved. Germline values: CDR1 MGHRA, CDR2 YSYEKL. The V gene lost 0 bases and the J gene lost 1 base, with 12 bases spanning the gap. The CDR3 extends over 16 amino acids. CDR3 in DNA: TGCGCCAGCAGCCAAGAATTTGGGCGGGCGAACACTGAAGCTTTCTTT. As protein: CASSQEFGRANTEAFF.

This clonotype was seen a few times. The chain couples TRBV5-5 to TRBJ2-1; no reliable D call. The CDR3 length is 17 residues. In germline, CDR1 is SGHKS, CDR2 YYEKEE (reference sequence). V lost 4 bases and J lost 2, with 19 bases in between. CDR3 loop: CASSPQWKGPTYNEQFF. CDR3 sequence (DNA): TGTGCCAGCAGCCCCCAGTGGAAGGGCCCCACCTACAATGAGCAGTTCTTC.

The chain has TRBV11-2 and TRBJ2-1, with 11 bases matching TRBD2. The germline V gene encodes CDR1 SGHAT and CDR2 FQNNGV. V lost 3 bases to trimming and J lost 4 bases; unmatched junction nucleotides: 20. The CDR3 is 21 residues long. CDR3 region: CASSLGYRLAGTRILYNEQFF. CDR3 in DNA: TGTGCCAGCAGCTTGGGCTACCGACTAGCGGGGACTCGGATCCTTTACAATGAGCAGTTCTTC.

J is TRBJ2-1 and V is TRBV4-3; D is possibly TRBD1 or TRBD2 (5 bases each). V lost 3 bases to trimming and J lost 2 bases, with 14 bases between them. The CDR3 is 16 residues long. CDR1 is LGHNA and CDR2 is YSLEER in the germline V gene. CDR3 sequence reads: CASSQFRDGAYNEQFF. The CDR3 DNA follows: TGCGCCAGCAGCCAGTTCCGGGACGGCGCCTACAATGAGCAGTTCTTC.

V is TRBV7-9 and J is TRBJ2-2; 8 bases map to TRBD2. Germline V gives CDR1 SEHNR, CDR2 FQNEAQ (reference sequence). This CDR3 contains 15 residues. Unmatched junction bases numbered 6, after V lost 7 bases and J lost 2 bases. CDR3 protein: CASTLLAVNTGELFF. CDR3 in DNA: TGTGCCAGCACCCTACTAGCGGTTAACACCGGGGAGCTGTTTTTT.

This clonotype was counted a few times. The CDR3 sequence is CASSRGQGAGTEAFF. The CDR3 DNA follows: TGCGCCAGCAGCCGGGGACAGGGGGCAGGTACTGAAGCTTTCTTT. The genes are TRBV4-3 and TRBJ1-1; 12 bases align to TRBD1. V lost 4 bases to trimming and J lost 5 bases; unmatched junction nucleotides: 5. Germline V gives CDR1 LGHNA, CDR2 YSLEER. The CDR3 has 15 amino acids.

The chain has TRBV4-3 and TRBJ2-1, with D perhaps matching TRBD1 or TRBD2 (5 bases each). The V and J ends lost 3 bases and 9 bases respectively, with 18 bases between them. From germline, CDR1 is LGHNA and CDR2 YSLEER. The CDR3 is 15 amino acids. The CDR3 DNA follows: TGCGCCAGCAGCCAGGGATGGGGACCCCTTGCTGAGCAGTTCTTC. This gives the protein CASSQGWGPLAEQFF.

About this clonotype: A much larger clone is a single base away; this may be a read error. This sequence joins TRBV6-9 and TRBJ2-7; the D is unclear. Germline lookup yields CDR1 MNHGY and CDR2 SVAAGI. The CDR3 covers 15 residues. CDR3 sequence reads: CDSSSSTFRPYEQYF. Here the CDR3 DNA reads TGTGACAGCAGTTCCTCTACTTTCCGCCCCTACGAGCAGTACTTC.

This clonotype was recorded at least ten times. The rearrangement uses TRBV6-1 and TRBJ2-1; TRBD2 agrees at 9 bases. This CDR3 is built from 12 residues. The V and J ends lost 6 bases and 8 bases, in that order; junction bases with no gene match: 2. In germline, CDR1 is MNHNS, CDR2 SASEGT. The CDR3 coding sequence is TGTGCCAGCAGGAGCGGGAGGCATGAGCAGTTCTTC. It is translated as CASRSGRHEQFF.

Concerning this clonotype itself: A far larger clone differs by one base, so this is likely a read error. This chain uses TRBV2 with TRBJ2-1, with a tentative D call TRBD1 (6 bases). CDR3 length equals 13 residues. Germline V gene sequence: CDR1 SNHLY, CDR2 FYNNEI. V shed 8 bases and J shed 9 bases, with 17 bases lying between them. CDR3: CASHSTGSGEQFF. Here the CDR3 DNA reads TGTGCCAGCCACTCGACAGGATCCGGTGAGCAGTTCTTC. Supplemented by reference TRBV2 and TRBJ2-1, the full variable domain reads EPEVTQTPSHQVTQMGQEVILRCVPISNHLYFYWYRQILGQKVEFLVSFYNNEISEKSEIFDDQFSVERPDGSNFTLKIRSTKLEDSAMYFCASHSTGSGEQFFGPGTRLTVL.

This clonotype was recorded many times. The chain employs TRBV6-1 and TRBJ1-1; D remains unclear. This CDR3 has 17 amino acids. CDR1 and CDR2 (germline): MNHNS, SASEGT. Trimming left V 1 base short and J 0 bases short, with 15 bases between. DNA for the CDR3: TGTGCCAGCAGTGAAGATTCGGTTTTACTCATGAACACTGAAGCTTTCTTT. Residues: CASSEDSVLLMNTEAFF.

The rearrangement uses TRBV7-2 and TRBJ2-2; 7 bases align to TRBD1. The ends lost 5 bases at V and 7 bases at J; junction bases unmatched: 7. Germline-derived CDR1 and CDR2 are SGHTA and FQGNSA. There are 14 residues in the CDR3. The DNA for the CDR3 is TGTGCCAGCAGCCTCGGACAGGTGGACGGGGAGCTGTTTTTT. This translates into CASSLGQVDGELFF.

The sample holds many counts of this clonotype. V and J are TRBV25-1 and TRBJ2-1; 9 nucleotides agree with TRBD1. Germline V gene lookup returns CDR1 MGHDK and CDR2 SYGVNS. V was pared by 3 bases and J by 7 bases, with 10 bases of the junction left unmatched. CDR3 length equals 16 residues. The CDR3 sequence: CASSDPPGTGQNEQFF. Here the CDR3 DNA reads TGTGCCAGCAGTGATCCGCCCGGGACAGGGCAAAATGAGCAGTTCTTC. Together with reference TRBV25-1 and TRBJ2-1, the CDR3 gives the full variable domain: EADIYQTPRYLVIGTGKKITLECSQTMGHDKMYWYQQDPGMELHLIHYSYGVNSTEKGDLSSESTVSRIRTEHFPLTLESARPSHTSQYLCASSDPPGTGQNEQFFGPGTRLTVL.

This clonotype was detected ten times or more. The chain has TRBV18 and TRBJ1-5; tentatively, D is TRBD1 (5 bases). Trimming took 3 bases from V and 0 from J, leaving 9 bases between them. The CDR3 is 15 residues long. Germline V gene sequence: CDR1 KGHSH, CDR2 LQKENI. This chain's CDR3 is CASSPTDYSNQPQHF. For the CDR3, the DNA is TGTGCCAGCTCACCGACAGACTATAGCAATCAGCCCCAGCATTTT.

This clonotype was observed at least ten times. V usage is TRBV20-1 and J usage is TRBJ2-7; possibly TRBD1 or TRBD2 for D (5 bases each). Germline V lookup: CDR1 DFQATT, CDR2 SNEGSKA (reference sequence). The CDR3 runs 15 residues. V lost 5 bases and J 1 base, leaving 18 bases between the germline ends. The CDR3 region has the DNA TGCAGTGCTGGCTCCGGGACCCTAAGTTCCTACGAGCAGTACTTC. Encoded protein: CSAGSGTLSSYEQYF.

This clonotype was counted between two and nine times. This chain uses TRBV7-8 with TRBJ2-3, with a tentative D call TRBD2 (6 bases). Germline loops: CDR1 SGHVS, CDR2 FQNEAQ. Trimming removed 7 bases from V and 2 bases from J, with 13 bases in between. The CDR3 runs to 14 residues. CDR3 sequence (DNA): TGTGCCAGCAATCCGGGGAGGATCACAGATACGCAGTATTTT. Protein product: CASNPGRITDTQYF.